A single sample is the source of the 30 T cell receptor beta chains below, sequenced in a study of blood T cell repertoires in COVID-19. TCRdb keeps only in-frame clones here, not all; method: immunoSEQ multiplex PCR. The sample has roughly 570,000 clones, about 88% seen once. Sequenced sample: peripheral blood. The receptors come from a woman aged 45-60 years with COVID-19, enrolled during active disease.

The rearrangement joins TRBV27 to TRBJ1-5; no firm D call. Germline CDR1 reads MNHEY; CDR2 reads SMNVEV (reference sequence). The CDR3 is made up of 13 amino acids. V was shortened by 3 bases and J by 2 bases, with 5 bases between the two germline ends. The CDR3 here is CASSLVGNQPQHF. In nucleotides, the CDR3 is TGTGCCAGCAGTTTGGTAGGCAATCAGCCCCAGCATTTT.

This sequence joins TRBV4-1 and TRBJ1-1; D is perhaps TRBD1 (6 bases). V gave up 2 bases and J gave up 7 bases, with 17 bases separating them. The CDR3 spans 15 residues. Germline CDR1 is MGHRA and CDR2 is YSYEKL. CDR3 sequence reads: CASSQLTGEGSEAFF. The CDR3 DNA sequence: TGCGCCAGCAGCCAATTGACAGGTGAGGGGAGTGAAGCTTTCTTT.

The chain links TRBV19 to TRBJ1-2; maybe TRBD1 (6 bases). Per the germline V gene, CDR1 is LNHDA and CDR2 is SQIVND (reference sequence). The V end was cut by 6 bases, the J end by 4 bases, with 15 bases between. This CDR3 has 14 amino acids. The CDR3 DNA follows: TGTGCCAGTAGGGATCGGGACACCTTCTATGGCTACACCTTC. Translated: CASRDRDTFYGYTF.

The rearrangement uses TRBV19 and TRBJ2-7; 9 bases fit TRBD1. The trim removed 3 bases at V and 5 bases at J, leaving 5 bases unmatched. The CDR3 totals 14 residues. Germline assignment: CDR1 LNHDA and CDR2 SQIVND (reference sequence). The CDR3 DNA reads TGTGCCAGTAGTATCCGGGACAGGGTTAACGAGCAGTACTTC. Its protein is CASSIRDRVNEQYF.

The rearrangement links TRBV6-6 to TRBJ2-3; D gene ambiguous. V lost 8 bases and J 8 bases, leaving 17 bases between the germline ends. Germline CDR1 reads MNHNY; CDR2 reads SVGAGI (reference sequence). The CDR3 is 13 residues long. The CDR3, as DNA: TGTGCCAGCTTAGCCCCCAATGTAGGTACGCAGTATTTT. This encodes CASLAPNVGTQYF.

This sequence joins TRBV19 and TRBJ1-2; D call uncertain. CDR1 and CDR2 (germline): LNHDA, SQIVND (reference sequence). The CDR3 has 13 amino acids. The V end lost 5 bases, the J end lost 2 bases, and 9 bases lay between the germline ends. CDR3 sequence reads: CASSGAQNYGYTF. CDR3 nucleotides: TGTGCCAGTAGTGGTGCACAGAACTATGGCTACACCTTC. Drawing the rest from reference TRBV19 and TRBJ1-2, the complete variable domain is DGGITQSPKYLFRKEGQNVTLSCEQNLNHDAMYWYRQDPGQGLRLIYYSQIVNDFQKGDIAEGYSVSREKKESFPLTVTSAQKNPTAFYLCASSGAQNYGYTFGSGTRLTVV.

This sequence joins TRBV6-6 and TRBJ1-1, with TRBD1 matching over 8 bases. The ends lost 4 bases at V and 5 bases at J; junction bases unmatched: 3. Germline V gene data show CDR1 as MNHNY and CDR2 as SVGAGI (reference sequence). The CDR3 is 13 amino acids. CDR3 in amino acids: CASSFTGGTEAFF. The CDR3 bases are TGTGCCAGCAGTTTCACAGGGGGGACTGAAGCTTTCTTT.

The V and J genes are TRBV5-3 and TRBJ2-5; D call uncertain. TRBV5-3 is an ORF; its function is uncertain. Between the trimmed V and J ends, which lost 9 bases and 5 bases, there was a span of 14 bases. This CDR3 region has 12 residues. The CDR3 sequence is CAKTPLQETQYF. In DNA, the CDR3 is TGTGCCAAGACGCCCCTACAGGAGACCCAGTACTTC.

V usage is TRBV4-2 and J usage is TRBJ2-3; 9 bases are shared with TRBD1. The CDR3 contains 15 residues. The germline gives CDR1 LGHNA, CDR2 YNFKEQ. J was trimmed by 4 bases and V by 8 bases; bases with no gene match: 10. The CDR3 loop reads CASSLGQGIPDTQYF. In DNA form, the CDR3 reads TGTGCCAGCTCCCTAGGACAGGGGATTCCAGATACGCAGTATTTT.

The J gene is TRBJ1-4, the V gene TRBV4-1; TRBD1 aligns across 7 bases. In germline, CDR1 is MGHRA, CDR2 YSYEKL. The CDR3 length is 16 residues. J was trimmed by 7 bases and V by 3 bases; bases with no gene match: 11. CDR3 in DNA: TGCGCCAGCAGCCAGCCCGCTAGGACAGGTGGTGAAAAACTGTTTTTT. Translating it yields CASSQPARTGGEKLFF.

About this clone itself: At the DNA level, this CDR3 is encoded by other sequences in the same sample as well. V gene TRBV5-1 combines with J gene TRBJ2-5, with D possibly TRBD2 on 5 matching bases. V was pared by 0 bases and J by 3 bases, with 6 bases between. The V gene's germline CDR1 is SGHRS and CDR2 YFSETQ. The CDR3 is 13 residues long. The CDR3 protein is CASSLEGEETQYF. In DNA form, the CDR3 reads TGCGCCAGCAGCTTGGAGGGAGAAGAGACCCAGTACTTC.

This clone was observed a few times. The chain uses TRBV11-3 and TRBJ2-3; 8 nucleotides match TRBD1. CDR1 is SGHNT and CDR2 is YENEEA in the germline V gene. The CDR3 consists of 13 residues. With 5 bases clipped from V and 6 bases from J, the junction kept 4 bases outside the gene matches. Here the CDR3 DNA reads TGTGCCAGCAGCGCATACAGGGGGGATACGCAGTATTTT. Protein sequence: CASSAYRGDTQYF.

V usage is TRBV6-6 and J usage is TRBJ1-1, with D hard to call. Germline values: CDR1 MNHNY, CDR2 SVGAGI (reference sequence). The V end was cut by 5 bases, the J end by 6 bases, with 13 bases between. The length of the CDR3 is 13 residues. In DNA form, the CDR3 reads TGTGCCAGCAGTACGGGTCTTTCAGCTGAAGCTTTCTTT. It translates to CASSTGLSAEAFF.

The CDR3 DNA is TGTGCCAGCAGCCCGGGTCTCCCGACCCAGTACTTC. Encoded protein: CASSPGLPTQYF. The chain links TRBV7-8 to TRBJ2-5; D remains ambiguous. Germline V gene data show CDR1 as SGHVS and CDR2 as FQNEAQ. V was pared by 5 bases and J by 7 bases, with 11 bases between. The CDR3 sequence is 12 residues long.

The rearrangement joins TRBV19 to TRBJ1-2; 7 bases match TRBD1. After removal of 6 bases from V and 0 bases from J, the junction contained 10 bases not matched to a gene. This CDR3 has 16 residues. CDR1 and CDR2 from the germline V gene are LNHDA and SQIVND (reference sequence). CDR3 DNA sequence: TGTGCCAGTAGGAGGGACAGAGGTAGCTCTAACTATGGCTACACCTTC. Encoded protein: CASRRDRGSSNYGYTF.

The chain joins TRBV20-1 to TRBJ2-7, with 7 bases matching TRBD1. The junction had 6 bases not matched to a gene; V was cut back by 3 bases and J by 1 base. There are 14 residues in the CDR3. The germline V gene encodes CDR1 DFQATT and CDR2 SNEGSKA (reference sequence). The CDR3 region is CSASNRGGSYEQYF. The CDR3 nucleotides are TGCAGTGCTAGTAACAGGGGCGGATCCTACGAGCAGTACTTC.

This clone turned up a few times. The chain carries TRBV28 and TRBJ2-3, with TRBD1 matching over 7 bases. V lost 11 bases, J lost 0 bases, and 8 bases stayed unmatched. The germline V gene encodes CDR1 MDHEN and CDR2 SYDVKM. The CDR3 contains 14 residues. The CDR3: CASEGGTSTDTQYF. CDR3 coding DNA: TGTGCCTCGGAAGGGGGCACTAGCACAGATACGCAGTATTTT.

The rearrangement uses TRBV13 and TRBJ1-2, with no clear D. V was clipped by 5 bases and J by 6 bases, with 13 bases between them. Germline V CDR1 and CDR2: PRHDT, FYEKMQ (reference sequence). There are 13 residues in the CDR3. CDR3 nucleotides: TGTGCCAGCAGCCTAACCCGTTCGGATGGCTACACCTTC. This sequence encodes CASSLTRSDGYTF.

Comments on this clone: The sample has other DNA sequences that encode this CDR3 too. The chain uses TRBV14 and TRBJ2-3; D not certain. CDR1 and CDR2 from the germline V gene are SGHDN and FVKESK. V shed 4 bases and J shed 1 base, with 6 bases lying between them. The CDR3 is made up of 13 amino acids. The CDR3 DNA is TGTGCCAGCAGCCGTAGTGGCACAGATACGCAGTATTTT. Protein: CASSRSGTDTQYF.

DNA of the CDR3: TGTGCCAGCAGTGAGGGAGTGGGCGGAGGGAATGAAAAACTGTTTTTT. It translates to CASSEGVGGGNEKLFF. V gene TRBV2 combines with J gene TRBJ1-4, with no clear D. The V gene lost 3 bases and the J gene lost 5 bases, with 16 bases spanning the gap. Germline V gives CDR1 SNHLY, CDR2 FYNNEI. This CDR3 spans 16 amino acids. Variable domain in full (rest from reference TRBV2 and TRBJ1-4): EPEVTQTPSHQVTQMGQEVILRCVPISNHLYFYWYRQILGQKVEFLVSFYNNEISEKSEIFDDQFSVERPDGSNFTLKIRSTKLEDSAMYFCASSEGVGGGNEKLFFGSGTQLSVL.

This chain uses TRBV6-5 with TRBJ2-5; 11 nucleotides match TRBD1. The CDR3 consists of 13 residues. Germline V gene lookup returns CDR1 MNHEY and CDR2 SVGAGI. V was clipped by 6 bases and J by 7 bases; unmatched bases: 4. Here the CDR3 DNA reads TGTGCCAGCAGGGACAGGGGGCTGGGGACCCAGTACTTC. Translating gives CASRDRGLGTQYF.

The genes are TRBV6-4 and TRBJ1-6, with D perhaps matching TRBD1 (6 bases). V was clipped by 2 bases and J by 7 bases, with 12 bases between them. The germline gives CDR1 MRHNA, CDR2 SNTAGT. This CDR3 has 15 residues. The CDR3 sequence is CASSDRTAPNSPLHF. The CDR3 DNA is TGTGCCAGCAGTGACCGGACAGCGCCCAATTCACCCCTCCACTTT.

The rearrangement joins TRBV11-2 to TRBJ1-1, with 7 bases lining up with TRBD1. CDR3 length: 14 residues. The V gene's germline CDR1 is SGHAT and CDR2 FQNNGV. V lost 6 bases to trimming and J lost 10 bases; unmatched junction nucleotides: 14. The CDR3: CASRPGTATLVAFF. The CDR3 DNA reads as TGTGCCAGCAGACCCGGGACAGCAACACTTGTAGCTTTCTTT.

This clone was found once. The rearrangement joins TRBV7-3 to TRBJ2-3; 10 nucleotides match TRBD1. This CDR3 spans 17 amino acids. J was trimmed by 4 bases and V by 2 bases; bases with no gene match: 9. CDR1 and CDR2 (germline): SGHTA, FQGTGA. The CDR3 nucleotides read TGTGCCAGCAGCTTAGCCGGGACAGGGGTTGGGGCAGATACGCAGTATTTT. This codes for CASSLAGTGVGADTQYF.

V and J are TRBV11-3 and TRBJ2-1; 10 bases match TRBD2. The V gene end was trimmed by 1 base and the J gene end by 3 bases; junction bases not matched to a gene: 0. Germline CDR1 reads SGHNT; CDR2 reads YENEEA. The CDR3 is 15 amino acids. The DNA for the CDR3 is TGTGCCAGCAGCTTAGGGACTAGCGGCTACAATGAGCAGTTCTTC. It translates to CASSLGTSGYNEQFF.

The chain joins TRBV24-1 to TRBJ2-1, with D possibly TRBD1 on 8 matching bases. Trimming took 1 base from V and 5 from J, leaving 17 bases between them. The CDR3 consists of 17 residues. Per the germline V gene, CDR1 is KGHDR and CDR2 is SFDVKD. CDR3 residues: CATSDLGGDRPDNEQFF. CDR3 nucleotides: TGTGCCACCAGTGATTTAGGGGGGGACAGGCCTGACAATGAGCAGTTCTTC.

This chain uses TRBV24-1 with TRBJ1-2, with D maybe TRBD1 (6 bases). There are 12 residues in the CDR3. V was clipped by 6 bases and J by 2 bases, with 6 bases between them. The germline V gene encodes CDR1 KGHDR and CDR2 SFDVKD. CDR3 nucleotide sequence: TGTGCCACCAGTCAGGGGAACTATGGCTACACCTTC. Translation: CATSQGNYGYTF.

This rearrangement joins TRBV6-5 to TRBJ2-7; tentative D call: TRBD2 (6 bases). The germline V gene encodes CDR1 MNHEY and CDR2 SVGAGI. CDR3 length equals 12 residues. Between the trimmed V and J ends, which lost 7 bases and 2 bases, there was a span of 9 bases. The CDR3 nucleotides read TGTGCCAGCACCGGGGGAACCTACGAGCAGTACTTC. Translated: CASTGGTYEQYF.

V is TRBV6-4 and J is TRBJ1-1; D gene unclear. This CDR3 has 13 amino acids. Germline CDR1 is MRHNA and CDR2 is SNTAGT. Trimming took off 4 bases at V and 1 base at J, with 7 bases between the two ends. The CDR3 here is CASSVRWNTEAFF. Written as DNA, the CDR3 is TGTGCCAGCAGTGTCCGGTGGAACACTGAAGCTTTCTTT.

The chain carries TRBV13 and TRBJ2-5, with D perhaps matching TRBD2 (5 bases). The CDR3 has 13 residues. V was cut by 7 bases and J by 9 bases, with 18 bases left in between. The germline gives CDR1 PRHDT, CDR2 FYEKMQ (reference sequence). CDR3 protein: CASMPTGSAAQYF. CDR3 in DNA: TGTGCCAGCATGCCTACGGGGTCCGCGGCCCAGTACTTC.